The 4 T cell receptor beta chains below were found in one sample sequenced in a study of cytomegalovirus exposure and HLA in healthy donors. PCR was performed using 60 Vbeta and 13 Jbeta primers. Sequenced by immunoSEQ multiplex PCR; TCRdb stores in-frame clones only, minus some. This sample has 130,000 to 150,000 clones, with less than 85% found just once. The sequenced sample consisted of PBMCs. These receptor sequences come from a woman aged 50 to 60 in good health and CMV-seropositive.

This clone was detected once. This chain links TRBV4-1 with TRBJ2-1; D perhaps matches TRBD2 (7 bases). The CDR3 sequence is 15 residues long. Germline CDR1 MGHRA, CDR2 YSYEKL. The germline V and J ends were trimmed by 5 bases and 8 bases, with 19 bases remaining between them. CDR3 sequence: CASSSLGGGWDEQFF. CDR3 coding DNA: TGCGCCAGCAGCTCCCTAGGGGGGGGATGGGATGAGCAGTTCTTC.

The chain links TRBV4-3 to TRBJ2-3; D perhaps matches TRBD1 (5 bases). V dropped 0 bases and J dropped 4 bases, with 20 bases sitting between them. CDR3 size: 18 residues. The V gene's germline CDR1 is LGHNA and CDR2 YSLEER. DNA of the CDR3: TGCGCCAGCAGCCAAGATGACAGAACCCCATACACGGCAGATACGCAGTATTTT. It is translated as CASSQDDRTPYTADTQYF.

The genes are TRBV7-6 and TRBJ2-3; 11 bases line up with TRBD1. Trimming cost V 2 bases and J 2 bases; bases outside gene matches: 9. Germline V gene data show CDR1 as SGHVS and CDR2 as FNYEAQ. CDR3 length: 18 residues. The CDR3 region is CASSLPGTGGSLTDTQYF. As DNA, the CDR3 is TGTGCCAGCAGCTTACCCGGGACAGGGGGTTCACTCACAGATACGCAGTATTTT.

This chain joins TRBV28 and TRBJ2-1; 12 nucleotides agree with TRBD2. The V gene's germline CDR1 is MDHEN and CDR2 SYDVKM. Trimming cost V 8 bases and J 7 bases; bases outside gene matches: 9. There are 15 residues in the CDR3. The CDR3 is CASVTLAGGLNEQFF. The CDR3 DNA reads TGTGCCAGCGTGACACTAGCGGGGGGCCTAAATGAGCAGTTCTTC.